One T cell receptor (beta chain) is described in this entry. Its specific antigen is unknown. No much larger clonotype is one base removed from it; base qualities were not supplied. The sample belongs to a study of regulatory T cells in long-lasting Graves disease (dated by TCRdb to about 2021). About the investigation overall: Persistent Graves' disease was defined as antithyroid drug treatment for over 5 years with persistently positive TSH receptor autoantibodies. A total of around 33 samples were covered by TCR sequencing, comprising some 13 persistent and approximately 20 newly diagnosed Graves' disease patients. Antithyroid drugs had been taken for 8.5 to 11 years on average by persistent Graves' disease patients in the clinical cohort. The study was conducted in China and was registered as a clinical trial. Peripheral blood TCR sequencing and RNA sequencing compared persistent Graves' disease patients with newly diagnosed Graves' disease patients.

The receptor library was made with multiplex PCR. TCRdb shows the sequencer as Illumina HiSeq 4000. To build TCR beta libraries, CDR3 regions were amplified by Arm-PCR using iRepertoire HTBI primers. Before sequencing, the PCR products underwent gel purification. The study's own analysis went as follows. Across samples, 62 TRBV and roughly 13 TRBJ segments were identified and used for gene usage analysis of CDR3 amino acid clonotypes. COPE and FqMerger were used to merge the filtered high-quality paired reads into contigs. BLAST was used to align contigs to IMGT TRBV, TRBD and TRBJ reference genes, and CDR3 was defined according to IMGT. Highly expanded clones were defined as clonotypes with a frequency above 0.1%. Shannon entropy served as the measure of repertoire diversity, while the Gini coefficient captured V-J evenness. A clonotype found in more than one individual was treated as public. TCRdb applied fastp at Q25 and MiXCR to the public reads, then kept only in-frame beta chains. Each CDR3 protein gets just one entry, which takes the most common genes and DNA from the rows behind it. The V and J calls reflect TCRdb's pipeline rather than the authors' work. The sample has approximately 350,000 distinct CDR3 sequences on record, roughly 25% of them singletons. The ten largest clones capture around 30% of the sample.

What the work shows at the level of the full study, not this receptor alone: Lower TCR Shannon entropy and fewer highly expanded clones were observed in persistent Graves' disease patients than in newly diagnosed patients, which suggested clonal expansion. Only peripheral blood was studied, because thyroid tissue, the primary lesion, was inaccessible. Sequencing and analysis were limited to the TCR beta chain. The small sample size was acknowledged by the authors as a limitation that may reduce accuracy. TRBV28, TRBJ1-2 and TRBJ2-5 were preferentially used in persistent disease, while TRBV20-1 and TRBJ2-1 were favored in newly diagnosed disease. More public clonotypes were shared among persistent patients (under 3,000) than among newly diagnosed patients (966).

Per the publication, the time point label means: persistent/refractory GD, antithyroid drugs over 5 years with positive TRAb. For both TCR sequencing and RNA sequencing, RNA was extracted from PBMCs using TRIzol. The diagnosis of Graves' disease was made according to American Thyroid Association guidelines. The patients came from an endocrinology department in Xi'an, China. From each patient, roughly 9 milliliters of peripheral blood was collected into an EDTA anticoagulant tube. PBMCs were isolated by Ficoll Paque Plus density gradient separation without further T cell sorting. An Agilent 2100 Bioanalyzer and agarose gel were used to assess RNA quality, and a NanoDrop 2000 was used to measure RNA concentration. From a lookup of the germline V gene, CDR1 and CDR2 are MDHEN and SYDVKM. CDR3 length: 14 amino acids, cysteine to phenylalanine. Just the 42-base CDR3 DNA is kept, in frame starting at base 1. V is shortened by 6 bases, J by 5 bases, and the region joining them spans 13 bases.

Source: peripheral blood mononuclear cells (PBMCs), taken when the disease was refractory, from a patient treated with antithyroid drugs. The clonotype comes from a woman in her 40s with Graves disease. Donor details come from another sample of the same person, matched by shared clones. The rearrangement combines TRBV28 with TRBJ2-2; the D gene cannot be resolved reliably. The CDR3 protein sequence reads: CASSQISQTGELFF. The nucleotides are TGTGCCAGCAGCCAAATTTCACAGACCGGGGAGCTGTTTTTT.